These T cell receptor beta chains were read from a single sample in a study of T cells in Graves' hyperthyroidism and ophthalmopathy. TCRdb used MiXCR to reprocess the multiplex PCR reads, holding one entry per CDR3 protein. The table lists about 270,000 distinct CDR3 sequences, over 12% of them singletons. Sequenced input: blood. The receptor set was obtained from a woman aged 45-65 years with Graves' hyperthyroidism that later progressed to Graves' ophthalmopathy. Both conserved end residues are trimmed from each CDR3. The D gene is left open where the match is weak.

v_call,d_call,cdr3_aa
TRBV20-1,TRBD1,SASKPGQGQETQY
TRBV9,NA,ASSVGNGANYGYT
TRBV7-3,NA,ASSYDLNTEAF
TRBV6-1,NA,ASSGRTTATNEKLF
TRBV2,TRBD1,ASRDSFRDSYGYT
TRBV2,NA,ASQTRAGAASETQY
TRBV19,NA,ASSIMGPDTEAF
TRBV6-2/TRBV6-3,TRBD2,ASSPGLAGEQY
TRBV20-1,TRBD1,SATDRGTNTDTQY
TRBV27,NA,ASSLTVGDSEEQF
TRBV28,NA,ASSFRSGSYEQY
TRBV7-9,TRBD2,ASSQTSGRNEQF
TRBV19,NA,ASSIGRVSDTQY
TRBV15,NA,ATSRSWGDEQF
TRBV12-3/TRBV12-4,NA,ASSSSDQETQY
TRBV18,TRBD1,ASSRGTGGAETQY
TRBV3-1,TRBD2,ASSQVRPGLGTVPTGELF
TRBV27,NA,ASSDRSYEQY
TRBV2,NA,ASRSWENTIY
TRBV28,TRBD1,ASSSRTGGRGYT
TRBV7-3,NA,ASSLTSNYNEQF
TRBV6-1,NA,ASSTGSGALYEQY
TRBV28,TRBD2,ASSTGGSVETQY
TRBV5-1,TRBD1,ASSLGTDIYEQY
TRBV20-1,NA,IVPLAGELF
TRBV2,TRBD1,ASTGQGWDTEAF
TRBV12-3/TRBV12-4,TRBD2,ASSLAKRDRYEQY
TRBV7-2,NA,ASSLGRGTDTQY
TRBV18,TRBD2,ASSPVGRTTGELF
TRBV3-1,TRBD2,ASSINSGSSYNEQF
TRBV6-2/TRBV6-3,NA,ASSGHGGGYQPQH
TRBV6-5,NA,ASSFPGNLAKNIQY
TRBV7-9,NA,ASSALRGKNNEQF
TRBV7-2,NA,ASSLHPVEIAEAF
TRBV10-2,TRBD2,ASSEGLAGDNEQF
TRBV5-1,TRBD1,ASSVDRGYYEQY
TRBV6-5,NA,ASSYDWDSSTDTQY
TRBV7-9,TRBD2,ASSFTSGRATDTQY
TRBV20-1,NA,SAIKRRGGPTYNEQF
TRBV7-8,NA,ASSLAETPGSYEQY
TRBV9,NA,ASSVGGSNQPQH
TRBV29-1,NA,SVQYYRDYNEQF
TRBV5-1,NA,ASSLLETQY
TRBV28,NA,ASSPFSPLNYGYT